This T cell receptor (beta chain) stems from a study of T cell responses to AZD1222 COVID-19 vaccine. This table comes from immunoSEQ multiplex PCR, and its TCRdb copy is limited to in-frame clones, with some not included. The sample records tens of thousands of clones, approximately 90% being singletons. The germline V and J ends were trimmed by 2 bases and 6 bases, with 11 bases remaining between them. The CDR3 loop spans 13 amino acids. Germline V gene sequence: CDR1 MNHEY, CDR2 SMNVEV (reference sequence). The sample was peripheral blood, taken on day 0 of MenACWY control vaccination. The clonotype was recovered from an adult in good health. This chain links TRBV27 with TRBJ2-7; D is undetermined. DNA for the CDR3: TGTGCCAGCAGTTTAGTCTTGAATAGCGAGCAGTACTTC. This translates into CASSLVLNSEQYF.